Included here is one TCR beta chain sequence, with context. What it binds is unknown. The V end lost 8 bases, the J end lost 9 bases, and 14 bases lay between the germline ends. The length of the CDR3 is 13 residues. Germline V gives CDR1 MDHEN, CDR2 SYDVKM. The data stem from a study of OX40 agonist ivuxolimab in advanced cancers. Across the whole study: Intravenous ivuxolimab was administered to patients every 2 weeks at 0.01 to 10 mg/kg. Averaging 60 years in age, with a range of roughly 23 to 80, the cohort was 80% to 90% male. The eligibility criteria allowed prior anti-PD-1, anti-PD-L1 or anti-CTLA-4 therapy, and 40% had some.

Clones were sequenced by immunoSEQ multiplex PCR, and TCRdb holds only the in-frame ones, with some missing. The repertoire holds tens of thousands of clones, with 75% to 95% as singletons. Regarding the study as a whole: Expansion of clones was among the lowest in partial responders at 0.1-3.0 mg/kg.

This rearrangement joins TRBV28 to TRBJ1-6; D is unresolved. Here the sequenced sample was CD4+ or CD8+ T cells sorted from blood, taken in a trial of the OX40 agonist ivuxolimab. The clonotype comes from an adult with an advanced solid tumor such as melanoma, head and neck, liver or kidney cancer. Written as DNA, the CDR3 is TGTGCCAGCGTTCCCGGGGTGGGTTCACCCCTCCACTTT. Protein: CASVPGVGSPLHF.